This T cell receptor beta chain was found in a study of graft-versus-host responses after intestinal transplantation. Background on the study: Isolated intestinal, liver-intestinal, or multivisceral transplants had been given to the recipients. Uniformly, recipients were administered anti-thymocyte globulin induction with subsequent tacrolimus and steroids for around three years.

Study conclusions and caveats: Recipient marrow contained GvH clones, some of which appeared first in ileum or blood.

A word on this clone: Its antigen is unidentified.

This table comes from immunoSEQ multiplex PCR, and its TCRdb copy is limited to in-frame clones, with some not included. The sample records 75,000 to 100,000 clones, 92% being singletons. Germline loops: CDR1 MNHEY, CDR2 SMNVEV (reference sequence). CDR3 size: 16 residues. After removal of 5 bases from V and 0 bases from J, the junction contained 8 bases not matched to a gene. The sample in question was unstimulated CD4+ T cells sorted from spleen or lymph node cells, obtained before intestinal transplant. The TCR comes from a human donor who received an intestinal transplant. This sequence joins TRBV27 and TRBJ2-5; TRBD1 agrees at 8 bases. Here the CDR3 DNA reads TGTGCCAGCAGTAAGACAGGGGACCCTTACCAAGAGACCCAGTACTTC. Protein: CASSKTGDPYQETQYF.